A selection of T cell receptor beta chains follows, all from one sample in a study of blood T cell repertoires in COVID-19. Sequenced by immunoSEQ multiplex PCR; TCRdb stores in-frame clones only, minus some. Here the sample spans some 200,000 clones, about 78% being singletons. The sample was peripheral blood. The receptor set was obtained from an older woman with acute or convalescent COVID-19. The CDR3 runs from the conserved cysteine through the conserved F or W. D genes are given only for firm matches. Some rows have no size entry. The others give once, few or many, or a class for an expanded clone.

clone size	V gene	D gene	J gene	CDR3 DNA	CDR3 protein
.	TRBV5-1	.	TRBJ1-4	TGCGCCAGCAGCTTACAGGGAACTAATGAAAAACTGTTTTTT	CASSLQGTNEKLFF
few	TRBV5-1	TRBD1	TRBJ1-2	TGCGCCAGCAGCCCCCAGGGACAGCTTGGTAGCTATGGCTACACCTTC	CASSPQGQLGSYGYTF
few	TRBV7-8	.	TRBJ2-7	TGTGCCAGCAGCTTAGTGTTACAGGGTAAGAACGAGCAGTACTTC	CASSLVLQGKNEQYF
.	TRBV5-1	.	TRBJ2-3	TGCGCCAGCAGCTCCAGACAGGAGATACATACGCAGTATTTT	CASSSRQEIHTQYF
.	TRBV19	.	TRBJ1-1	TGTGCCAGTAGTGCCCGAGATGAAGCTTTCTTT	CASSARDEAFF
.	TRBV5-5	.	TRBJ2-3	TGTGCCAGCAGTCGAGGACAGATGATCACAGATACGCAGTATTTT	CASSRGQMITDTQYF
.	TRBV18	.	TRBJ2-5	TGTGCCAGCTCACCATCCAGGGAGGCTAGGGAGACCCAGTACTTC	CASSPSREARETQYF
.	TRBV2	TRBD1	TRBJ1-5	TGTGCCAGCAGTGAAACAGGGGCCAATCAGCCCCAGCATTTT	CASSETGANQPQHF
.	TRBV3-1/TRBV3-2	TRBD2	TRBJ2-7	TGTGCCAGCAGCCAAGTTGTATCGAGCGGGGGCCGCTACGAGCAGTACTTC	CASSQVVSSGGRYEQYF
.	TRBV10-2	TRBD1	TRBJ1-2	TGCGCCAGCAGTCCGGGACAGCGAAACTATGGCTACACCTTC	CASSPGQRNYGYTF
.	TRBV3-1/TRBV3-2	.	TRBJ2-5	TGTGCCAGCAGCCCCTTTGAGATTACTTCCCACGAGACCCAGTACTTC	CASSPFEITSHETQYF
once	TRBV3-1/TRBV3-2	.	TRBJ1-2	TGTGCCAGCAGCCAAGACGGGTCCTATGGCTACACCTTC	CASSQDGSYGYTF
.	TRBV24-1	.	TRBJ2-5	TGTGCCACCAGTGACAGGTGGGTCCAAGAGACCCAGTACTTC	CATSDRWVQETQYF
.	TRBV30	.	TRBJ1-5	TGTGCCTGGAGTGGAAAGGGAGGCAATCAGCCCCAGCATTTT	CAWSGKGGNQPQHF
few	TRBV4-1	TRBD2	TRBJ2-1	TGCGCCAGCAGCCAAGATCTGGGACTAGCGGGGGCCAAAACGAAGTATGAGCAGTTCTTC	CASSQDLGLAGAKTKYEQFF
.	TRBV24-1	.	TRBJ2-5	TGTGCCACCAGTGATGGTGGGCATCAAGAGACCCAGTACTTC	CATSDGGHQETQYF
.	TRBV20-1	.	TRBJ2-3	TGCAGTGCTAGTATCAGCGGCACAGATACGCAGTATTTT	CSASISGTDTQYF
.	TRBV7-3	.	TRBJ2-3	TGTGCCAGCAGCTTAAGCCGGGACACAGATACGCAGTATTTT	CASSLSRDTDTQYF
.	TRBV18	.	TRBJ1-5	TGTGCCAGCTCACCGGGAGGAGGAAATCAGCCCCAGCATTTT	CASSPGGGNQPQHF
few	TRBV18	TRBD1	TRBJ1-1	TGTGCCAGCTCACCAGGGACAGGGGGGAGCATGAACACTGAAGCTTTCTTT	CASSPGTGGSMNTEAFF
.	TRBV6-5	.	TRBJ1-1	TGTGCCAGCTTTGTGTGGGGGGAGACTGAAGCTTTCTTT	CASFVWGETEAFF
.	TRBV2	TRBD2	TRBJ2-3	TGTGCAAGCAGGACCAGCGGGGGGGAGTACAGCACAGATACGCAGTATTTT	CASRTSGGEYSTDTQYF
.	TRBV11-2	.	TRBJ1-2	TGTGCCAGCAGCATAACCGACGGGAACTATGGCTACACCTTC	CASSITDGNYGYTF
.	TRBV6-2/TRBV6-3	.	TRBJ2-1	TGTGCCAGCAGTTACTCCGACAATGAGCAGTTCTTC	CASSYSDNEQFF
.	TRBV10-3	TRBD1	TRBJ1-6	TGTGCCATCAGTGACGGGACAGGGTATTCACCCCTCCACTTT	CAISDGTGYSPLHF
.	TRBV2	.	TRBJ2-5	TGTGCCAGCAGTGAAGGAGTGGGGGCCTTAGTGGAGACCCAGTACTTC	CASSEGVGALVETQYF
.	TRBV19	.	TRBJ1-4	TGTGCCAGTAGTATTGGGAGGGGAGGTGAAAAACTGTTTTTT	CASSIGRGGEKLFF
few	TRBV9	.	TRBJ2-3	TGTGCCAGCAGCGTGGACTCCACAGATACGCAGTATTTT	CASSVDSTDTQYF
.	TRBV28	.	TRBJ2-2	TGTGCCAGCAGTTTAGCGGTTTTCACCGGGGAGCTGTTTTTT	CASSLAVFTGELFF
.	TRBV24-1	.	TRBJ1-1	TGTGCCACCAGTGGTAGGAACACTGAAGCTTTCTTT	CATSGRNTEAFF
.	TRBV6-6	TRBD1	TRBJ2-2	TGTGCCAGCAGTCCCCCGGGACAGGGCCGCACCGGGGAGCTGTTTTTT	CASSPPGQGRTGELFF
.	TRBV4-1	TRBD2	TRBJ2-3	TGCGCCAGCAGCCGGGGTAGTAGCGGGGATACGCAGTATTTT	CASSRGSSGDTQYF
.	TRBV9	TRBD1	TRBJ1-3	TGTGCCAGCAGCAACGGACAGGTCAGCTCTGGAAACACCATATATTTT	CASSNGQVSSGNTIYF
.	TRBV5-1	TRBD2	TRBJ2-4	TGCGCCAGCAGCATGACTAGCGGGGGCCCTCAGTACTTC	CASSMTSGGPQYF
many	TRBV6-1	TRBD2	TRBJ2-4	TGTGCCAGCAGTGATCCTCAGGGACTAGCCATTCAGTACTTC	CASSDPQGLAIQYF
.	TRBV24-1	.	TRBJ1-6	TGTGCCACCAGATCGTGCAGGGCAGGGCCATTTCTCGATAATTCACCCCTCCACTTT	CATRSCRAGPFLDNSPLHF
.	TRBV5-1	TRBD1	TRBJ1-2	TGCGCCAGCCCTCCGGGACAGGCCTATGGCTACACCTTC	CASPPGQAYGYTF